This T cell receptor (beta chain) was observed in a study of glioma-infiltrating T cells. Trimming took off 0 bases at V and 3 bases at J, with 2 bases between the two ends. Germline CDR1 is SEHNR and CDR2 is FQNEAQ (reference sequence). The CDR3 is 12 amino acids. The count of this clonotype is one. What it recognizes is unknown. A read error may explain this, as a much larger clone is one base away. The iRepertoire nested amplicon-rescue multiplex PCR amplified TCR alpha and beta CDR3s from RNA. TCRdb reanalysed the multiplex PCR reads using MiXCR and keeps one entry per CDR3 protein. The top ten clones hold about 12% of a sample with fewer than 500,000 distinct CDR3 sequences, more than 35% of them seen once. Notes on the study in general: Above-expected tissue-blood divergence occurred in all gliomas, most in low-grade ones.

The sample taken for sequencing was glioma tissue, nonneoplastic brain tissue, or PBMCs (not recorded which). V gene TRBV7-9 combines with J gene TRBJ1-2; D ambiguous. The receptor was derived from a human donor with low-grade glioma or glioblastoma, undergoing nonglioma brain surgery, or in good health (not recorded which). CDR3 sequence: CASSLADYGYTF. In nucleotides, the CDR3 is TGTGCCAGCAGCTTAGCCGACTATGGCTACACCTTC.